This T cell receptor beta chain was found in a study of PD-1 blockade in classical Hodgkin lymphoma. In every patient, relapse followed autologous stem cell transplantation, while exposure to brentuximab vedotin differed. Sequenced by immunoSEQ multiplex PCR; TCRdb stores in-frame clones only, minus some. The sample includes some 28,000 clones, roughly 85% of them seen just once. This clone appeared a single time. The source of this sequence is a human donor with classical Hodgkin lymphoma. The sequenced sample was peripheral blood mononuclear cells (PBMCs), obtained before the second cycle of nivolumab.

The CDR3 is CAWSVDFRYPSSGANVLTF. The CDR3 DNA reads as TGTGCCTGGAGTGTAGATTTTCGATACCCCTCCTCGGGGGCCAACGTCCTGACTTTC. This sequence joins TRBV30 and TRBJ2-6; D is ambiguous. The germline gives CDR1 GTSNPN, CDR2 SVGIG (reference sequence). V gave up 0 bases and J gave up 4 bases, with 22 bases separating them. CDR3 length equals 19 residues. The variable domain in full, with the rest retrieved from reference TRBV30 and TRBJ2-6, is SQTIHQWPATLVQPVGSPLSLECTVEGTSNPNLYWYRQAAGRGLQLLFYSVGIGQISSEVPQNLSASRPQDRQFILSSKKLLLSDSGFYLCAWSVDFRYPSSGANVLTFGAGSRLTVL.